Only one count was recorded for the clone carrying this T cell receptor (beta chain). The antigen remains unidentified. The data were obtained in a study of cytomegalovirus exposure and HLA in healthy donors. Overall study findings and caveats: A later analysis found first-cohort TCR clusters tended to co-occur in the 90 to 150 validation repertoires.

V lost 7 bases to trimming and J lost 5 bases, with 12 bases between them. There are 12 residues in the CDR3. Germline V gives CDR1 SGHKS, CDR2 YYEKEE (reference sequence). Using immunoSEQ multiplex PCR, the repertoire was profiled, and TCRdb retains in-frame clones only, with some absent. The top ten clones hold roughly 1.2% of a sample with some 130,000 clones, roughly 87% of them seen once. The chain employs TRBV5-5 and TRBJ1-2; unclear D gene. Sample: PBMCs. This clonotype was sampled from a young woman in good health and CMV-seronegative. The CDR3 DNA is TGTGCCAGCGGCGGGGAGTCTTATGGCTACACCTTC. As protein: CASGGESYGYTF.